This TCR beta chain was sequenced during a study of neoadjuvant nivolumab and ipilimumab in lung cancer. CDR3 length equals 12 residues. CDR1 and CDR2 from the germline V gene are SGHVS and FQNEAQ. V was pared by 8 bases and J by 0 bases, with 8 bases between. The protocol was immunoSEQ multiplex PCR, while the TCRdb copy is restricted to in-frame clones and leaves out a portion. This table has 15,000 to 20,000 clones, around 82% appearing once. The sequence came from an adult with non-small cell lung cancer. Sequencing used tumor tissue, obtained after neoadjuvant nivolumab, alone or with ipilimumab, at or shortly before surgery. This chain links TRBV7-8 with TRBJ2-7; D is unclear. In nucleotides, the CDR3 is TGTGCCAGCGGACGCAGCTCCTACGAGCAGTACTTC. This sequence encodes CASGRSSYEQYF.